This TCR beta chain was sequenced for a study of blood T cell repertoires in COVID-19. Study in general: Nucleic acid was either cDNA or gDNA, and it came from T cells, B-cell-depleted T cells, or PBMCs.

The germline CDR1 and CDR2 sequences are MNHEY and SVGAGI. After removal of 4 bases from V and 4 bases from J, the junction contained 10 bases not matched to a gene. This CDR3 region has 16 residues. Assignment of participants to cohorts was predicated upon participant-reported clinical history. Donors in Cohort 3 counted as recovered after two negative PCRs, clearance, or symptom resolution. Only in-frame clones appear in the TCRdb table, and some are missing; sequencing was by immunoSEQ multiplex PCR. The table includes 200,000 or so clones, less than 85% detected once. The chain combines TRBV6-5 with TRBJ1-2, with 9 bases that match TRBD1. This receptor was identified in a man in his fifties or sixties who had recovered from COVID-19. Sequencing used PBMCs or T cells enriched from blood (not recorded which). CDR3 loop: CASSFRGQGRIYGYTF. The CDR3 bases are TGTGCCAGCAGTTTCAGGGGACAGGGACGAATCTATGGCTACACCTTC.